The 6 T cell receptor beta chains below were found in one sample sequenced in a study of CD8 T cells in Susac syndrome (dated by TCRdb to between 2019 and 2020). Libraries were constructed by the immunoSEQ multiplex PCR assay. RNA was extracted using the RNeasy kit, and about 0.45 to 1 ug of the RNA was reverse transcribed with random hexamers. Using fastp trimming at Q25 and MiXCR clonotype assembly, TCRdb reanalyzed the public sequencing data and kept in-frame beta chains. A single entry per CDR3 protein holds the most common genes and DNA from its merged rows. The sample records 150,000 to 200,000 distinct CDR3 sequences, just under 95% of which are singletons. More than 0.11% of the sample is taken by the ten largest. The material sequenced was CD4+ T cells from PBMCs. All receptors derive from a human donor in good health.

The CDR3 here is CASSPRTGDTGELFF. Here the CDR3 DNA reads TGTGCCAGCAGCCCGCGGACAGGGGACACCGGGGAGCTGTTTTTT. The rearrangement joins TRBV7-3 to TRBJ2-2, with TRBD1 matching over 9 bases. The CDR3 has 15 residues. V dropped 5 bases and J dropped 3; count of bases not matched to a gene: 4. Looked up from germline, CDR1 is SGHTA and CDR2 is FQGTGA.

The chain carries TRBV18 and TRBJ2-2; D not certain. Looked up from germline, CDR1 is KGHSH and CDR2 is LQKENI. The V and J ends lost 2 bases and 6 bases respectively, with 10 bases between them. The CDR3 runs 14 residues. In DNA, the CDR3 is TGTGCCAGCTCACCAGCCGGAATCGCCGGGGAGCTGTTTTTT. This sequence encodes CASSPAGIAGELFF.

The genes are TRBV25-1 and TRBJ2-2, with D possibly being TRBD1 or TRBD2 (5 bases each). This CDR3 spans 17 amino acids. V was shortened by 1 base and J by 0 bases, with 12 bases between the two germline ends. The germline V gene encodes CDR1 MGHDK and CDR2 SYGVNS. The CDR3 region is CASSESPGRPNTGELFF. The CDR3 DNA is TGTGCCAGCAGTGAATCCCCGGGACGACCGAACACCGGGGAGCTGTTTTTT.

This rearrangement joins TRBV18 to TRBJ2-1; TRBD2 agrees at 8 bases. The trim removed 0 bases at V and 7 bases at J, leaving 2 bases unmatched. The CDR3 contains 14 residues. The germline V gene encodes CDR1 KGHSH and CDR2 LQKENI. The CDR3 coding sequence is TGTGCCAGCTCACCACCGAGACTAGCGAATGAGCAGTTCTTC. It codes for CASSPPRLANEQFF.

This clonotype showed up just once. The chain uses TRBV20-1 and TRBJ1-5, with D possibly TRBD1 on 5 matching bases. The CDR3 is 15 amino acids. V lost 2 bases and J lost 1, with 12 bases in between. Germline values: CDR1 DFQATT, CDR2 SNEGSKA (reference sequence). CDR3: CSARRGVISNQPQHF. The CDR3 DNA sequence: TGCAGTGCTAGACGGGGGGTTATCAGCAATCAGCCCCAGCATTTT.

V and J are TRBV20-1 and TRBJ2-7; TRBD2 aligns across 11 bases. Losses at the gene ends were 3 bases for V and 0 bases for J; bases not matched to a gene: 19. There are 20 residues in the CDR3. Germline CDR1 and CDR2: DFQATT and SNEGSKA (reference sequence). CDR3 residues: CSARVPTGVVAGGSSYEQYF. In DNA, the CDR3 is TGCAGTGCTAGGGTACCCACGGGCGTGGTAGCGGGGGGGAGCTCCTACGAGCAGTACTTC.